This T cell receptor beta chain is drawn from a study of blood T cell repertoires in COVID-19. Sequenced by immunoSEQ multiplex PCR; TCRdb stores in-frame clones only, minus some. The table shows about 150,000 clones, with around four fifths occurring only once. This CDR3 has 15 amino acids. Trimming removed 4 bases from V and 5 bases from J; junction bases left unmatched: 5. Germline CDR1 is SGHRS and CDR2 is YFSETQ. The J gene is TRBJ2-1, the V gene TRBV5-1; 11 bases line up with TRBD1. The sequence was collected from a woman between 40 and 55 years old who had recovered from COVID-19. What was sequenced was PBMCs or T cells enriched from blood (not recorded which). The CDR3 bases are TGCGCCAGCAGCGGGGGACAGGGGGAGCACAATGAGCAGTTCTTC. Its translation: CASSGGQGEHNEQFF.